The T cell receptor beta chain described here comes from a study of siplizumab effects on memory and regulatory T cells. Study conclusions and caveats: Researchers could not give a naive or memory phenotype to roughly 80-95% of proliferating CD4+ or CD8+ clones. Sequences below about 10^-5 frequency were poorly captured. As a result, only a minor fraction of alloreactive clones mapped to unstimulated subsets.

Profiling relied on immunoSEQ multiplex PCR, and the TCRdb table lists in-frame clones only, not all of them. The sample holds roughly 9,900 clones, about 40% seen once. Comment on this clone: Antigen: not known.

The length of the CDR3 is 15 residues. Trimming stripped 0 bases from V and 0 bases from J, with 7 bases between. Germline V lookup: CDR1 SGHRS, CDR2 YFSETQ. Kept together in coculture, the mixed lymphocyte reaction cells spent about 6 days at 37°C. PBMCs labelled with CFSE (responders) and Violet Dye (stimulators) were mixed 1:1. Sequenced sample: CFSE-low (dividing) CD4+ T cells sorted from an allogeneic mixed lymphocyte reaction. The receptor was isolated from a human donor in good health; the cells came from an allogeneic mixed lymphocyte reaction. The J gene is TRBJ1-3, the V gene TRBV5-1; D is perhaps TRBD1 (5 bases). The CDR3 DNA follows: TGCGCCAGCAGCTTGGCCGGGGGCTCTGGAAACACCATATATTTT. As protein: CASSLAGGSGNTIYF.